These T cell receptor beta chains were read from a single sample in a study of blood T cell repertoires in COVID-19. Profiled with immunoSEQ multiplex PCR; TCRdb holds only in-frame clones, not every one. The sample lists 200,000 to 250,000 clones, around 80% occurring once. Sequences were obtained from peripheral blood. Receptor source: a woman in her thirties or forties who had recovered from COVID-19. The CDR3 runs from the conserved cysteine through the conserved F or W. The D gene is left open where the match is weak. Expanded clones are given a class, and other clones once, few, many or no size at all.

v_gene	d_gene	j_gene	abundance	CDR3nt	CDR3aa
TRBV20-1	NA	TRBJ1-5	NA	TGCAGTGCTACTGACTCTTATCAGCCCCAGCATTTT	CSATDSYQPQHF
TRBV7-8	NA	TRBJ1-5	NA	TGTGCCAGCAGCTTAGCTGCTACTCAGCCCCAGCATTTT	CASSLAATQPQHF
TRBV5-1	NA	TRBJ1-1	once	TGCGCCAGCAGCCTCCGAGTAAACACTGAAGCTTTCTTT	CASSLRVNTEAFF
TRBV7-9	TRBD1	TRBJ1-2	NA	TGTGCCAGCAGCTCCCGGGACAGGGATGGCTACACCTTC	CASSSRDRDGYTF
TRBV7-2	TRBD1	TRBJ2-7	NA	TGTGCCAGCAGTTTGGACAGGGTCGAGCAGTACTTC	CASSLDRVEQYF
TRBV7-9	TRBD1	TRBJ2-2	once	TGTGCCAGCAGCTTCACAGGGGGAGCTACCGGGGAGCTGTTTTTT	CASSFTGGATGELFF
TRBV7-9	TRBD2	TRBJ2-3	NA	TGTGCCAGCAGCCCCGGGACTAGCGGCACAGATACGCAGTATTTT	CASSPGTSGTDTQYF
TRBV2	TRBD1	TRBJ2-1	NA	TGTGCCAGCAGTACCGACAGGGGATCCTACAATGAGCAGTTCTTC	CASSTDRGSYNEQFF
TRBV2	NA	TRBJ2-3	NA	TGTGCCAGCAGTGAGGGACTTGAGGATTTTGGCACAGATACGCAGTATTTT	CASSEGLEDFGTDTQYF
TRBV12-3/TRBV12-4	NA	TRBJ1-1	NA	TGTGCCAGCAGTTGGGGCAGGGTCGCTGAAGCTTTCTTT	CASSWGRVAEAFF
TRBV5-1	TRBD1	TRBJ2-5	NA	TGCGCCAGCAGCACGGGACAGGGGGGAGGGGAGACCCAGTACTTC	CASSTGQGGGETQYF
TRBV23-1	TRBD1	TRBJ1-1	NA	TGCGCCAGCAGGCTAAGGGCGGACAGGGCTTTCTTT	CASRLRADRAFF
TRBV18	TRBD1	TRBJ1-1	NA	TGTGCCAGCTCAACGGGACAGGGTGGGACTGAAGCTTTCTTT	CASSTGQGGTEAFF
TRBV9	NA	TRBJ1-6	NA	TGTGCCAGCAGCGTAGGTGGGGTCAGGGGAAATTCACCCCTCCACTTT	CASSVGGVRGNSPLHF
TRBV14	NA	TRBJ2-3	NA	TGTGCCAGCAGCTCGGGGGGCGATACGCAGTATTTT	CASSSGGDTQYF
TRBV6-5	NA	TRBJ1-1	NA	TGTGCCAGCAGCCACAGGCAGGGTTCTTTTAGTGCTTTCTTT	CASSHRQGSFSAFF
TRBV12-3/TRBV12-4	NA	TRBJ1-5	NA	TGTGCCAGCACCAGGATCCTAAATCAGCCCCAGCATTTT	CASTRILNQPQHF